Listed below are T cell receptor beta chains from one sample, sequenced in a study of T-cell reconstitution after alpha-beta-depleted transplantation in children. TCRdb independently ran MiXCR on the PCR reads; one entry per CDR3 protein. The table lists around 450,000 distinct CDR3 sequences, about a sixth of them singletons. The material sequenced was PBMCs, mostly from graft donor cells, taken 360 days after TCRalphabeta/CD19-depleted stem cell transplant. The receptors were gathered from a boy younger than two who had a stem cell transplant for Wiskott-Aldrich syndrome, so the T cells may come from the graft donor. Each CDR3 is given with its conserved first and last residue. The D gene is left open where the match is weak. A clone size is listed for some rows: how often the clone was seen (once, few, many), or a class if it is expanded.

cdr3_length	v_call	clone_size	j_call	d_call	cdr3_aa	cdr3_nt
14	TRBV5-1	-	TRBJ2-5	-	CASSLATYQETQYF	TGCGCCAGCAGCTTGGCCACCTACCAAGAGACCCAGTACTTC
15	TRBV4-2	many	TRBJ1-2	-	CASSQVAGNSFGYTF	TGTGCCAGCAGCCAAGTCGCAGGGAATTCGTTTGGCTACACCTTC
14	TRBV6-1	-	TRBJ1-1	-	CASSGGRGNTEAFF	TGTGCCAGCAGTGGGGGACGGGGAAACACTGAAGCTTTCTTT
12	TRBV7-9	-	TRBJ1-2	-	CASSFDGYGYTF	TGTGCCAGCAGCTTCGACGGTTATGGCTACACCTTC
16	TRBV5-4	-	TRBJ2-3	TRBD2	CASSSQSGGSPFTQYF	TGTGCCAGCAGCTCGCAGTCTGGCGGGAGCCCCTTCACGCAGTATTTT
14	TRBV4-1	-	TRBJ2-5	-	CASSQPSTGETQYF	TGCGCCAGCAGCCAGCCCTCTACCGGAGAGACCCAGTACTTC
13	TRBV29-1	few	TRBJ1-5	TRBD1	CSVRAGTGQPQHF	TGCAGCGTCCGCGCCGGGACAGGCCAGCCCCAGCATTTT
13	TRBV19	few	TRBJ2-1	-	CASSTSQANEQFF	TGTGCCAGTAGTACCTCACAGGCCAATGAGCAGTTCTTC
19	TRBV3-1	-	TRBJ2-3	TRBD1	CACRLHPPFFEQGWDTQYF	TGTGCCTGCAGGTTACACCCCCCTTTTTTTGAACAGGGGTGGGATACGCAGTATTTT
19	TRBV5-1	many	TRBJ2-4	TRBD2	CASSLTPGAGGPIGNIQYF	TGCGCCAGCAGCTTAACCCCAGGAGCGGGGGGCCCTATTGGGAACATTCAGTACTTC
16	TRBV5-1	few	TRBJ2-2	TRBD2	CASSLLSTSGTGELFF	TGCGCCAGCAGCTTGTTGTCGACTAGCGGGACCGGGGAGCTGTTTTTT
13	TRBV7-2	-	TRBJ2-5	-	CASSFGSLETQYF	TGTGCCAGCAGCTTCGGGAGTTTAGAGACCCAGTACTTC
16	TRBV10-3	few	TRBJ2-1	TRBD2	CAISRVLAGGSGEQFF	TGTGCCATCAGTAGGGTACTAGCGGGAGGAAGTGGTGAGCAGTTCTTC
16	TRBV12-3/TRBV12-4	few	TRBJ2-3	TRBD2	CASSFHSGNGIDTQYF	TGTGCCAGCAGTTTCCATAGCGGGAACGGGATAGATACGCAGTATTTT
14	TRBV24-1	few	TRBJ2-3	-	CATGETAYTDTQYF	TGTGCCACCGGGGAGACAGCCTACACAGATACGCAGTATTTT
15	TRBV7-2	few	TRBJ2-5	-	CASSLWGSATETQYF	TGTGCCAGCAGCTTATGGGGTAGCGCCACAGAGACCCAGTACTTC
12	TRBV29-1	-	TRBJ2-2	-	CSVAPFTGELFF	TGCAGCGTTGCCCCTTTTACCGGGGAGCTGTTTTTT
16	TRBV20-1	few	TRBJ2-1	-	CSARDLGGFSYNEQFF	TGCAGTGCTAGAGACCTAGGCGGGTTCTCCTACAATGAGCAGTTCTTC
15	TRBV12-3/TRBV12-4	few	TRBJ1-6	-	CASSLRTTNNSPLHF	TGTGCCAGCAGTTTAAGAACTACCAATAATTCACCCCTCCACTTT
15	TRBV6-1	few	TRBJ2-1	TRBD2	CASSPPGLRDNEQFF	TGTGCCAGCAGTCCACCGGGACTAAGGGACAATGAGCAGTTCTTC
13	TRBV7-9	-	TRBJ2-7	-	CASELRSSYEQYF	TGTGCCAGCGAACTCAGGAGTTCCTACGAGCAGTACTTC
17	TRBV18	-	TRBJ2-1	TRBD2	CASSPGAGELYYNEQFF	TGTGCCAGCTCACCAGGGGCGGGGGAACTTTACTACAATGAGCAGTTCTTC
17	TRBV7-9	-	TRBJ2-4	-	CASSLTVGSRAKNIQYF	TGTGCCAGCAGCTTAACTGTAGGTAGCCGCGCCAAAAACATTCAGTACTTC
17	TRBV5-1	-	TRBJ2-3	-	CASSLYRGGSSTDTQYF	TGCGCCAGCAGCTTGTATCGCGGCGGATCTAGCACAGATACGCAGTATTTT